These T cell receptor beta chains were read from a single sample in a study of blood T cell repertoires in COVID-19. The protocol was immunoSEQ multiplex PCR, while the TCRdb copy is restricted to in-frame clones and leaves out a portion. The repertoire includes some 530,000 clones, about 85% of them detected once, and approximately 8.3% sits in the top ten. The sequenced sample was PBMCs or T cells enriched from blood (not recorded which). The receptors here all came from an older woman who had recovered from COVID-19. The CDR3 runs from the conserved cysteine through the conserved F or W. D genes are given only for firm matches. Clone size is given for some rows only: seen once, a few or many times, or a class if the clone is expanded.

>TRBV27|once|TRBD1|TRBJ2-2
CARGTGNTGELFF
TGTGCCCGCGGGACAGGGAACACCGGGGAGCTGTTTTTT
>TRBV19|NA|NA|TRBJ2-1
CATEESGGSNEQFF
TGTGCCACCGAGGAGTCAGGAGGTAGCAATGAGCAGTTCTTC
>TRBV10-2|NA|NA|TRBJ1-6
CASRGSGSDSPLHF
TGCGCCAGCAGAGGGTCAGGGTCCGATTCACCCCTCCACTTT
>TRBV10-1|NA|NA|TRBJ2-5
CASSETIGDETQYF
TGCGCCAGCAGTGAGACTATAGGGGATGAGACCCAGTACTTC
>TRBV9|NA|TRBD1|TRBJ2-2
CASRQGLDTGELFF
TGTGCCAGCCGACAGGGGTTGGACACCGGGGAGCTGTTTTTT
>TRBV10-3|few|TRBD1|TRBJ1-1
CATTGQGNTEAFF
TGTGCCACCACGGGACAGGGGAACACTGAAGCTTTCTTT
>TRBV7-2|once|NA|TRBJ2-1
CASSWTRNEQFF
TGTGCCAGCAGCTGGACAAGGAATGAGCAGTTCTTC
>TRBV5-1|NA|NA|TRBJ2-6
CASSGGANVLTF
TGCGCCAGTTCTGGCGGGGCCAACGTCCTGACTTTC
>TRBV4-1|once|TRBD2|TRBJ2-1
CASSQGDYSYNEQFF
TGCGCCAGCAGCCAAGGGGACTACTCCTACAATGAGCAGTTCTTC
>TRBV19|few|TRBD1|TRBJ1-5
CASTQVGQAFNQPQHF
TGTGCCAGTACCCAAGTGGGACAGGCCTTCAATCAGCCCCAGCATTTT
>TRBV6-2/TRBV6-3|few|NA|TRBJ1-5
CASSSVFITAGLINQPQHF
TGTGCCAGCAGTTCGGTTTTCATTACTGCGGGACTCATCAATCAGCCCCAGCATTTT
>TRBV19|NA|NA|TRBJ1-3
CASSIGAPGNTIYF
TGTGCCAGTAGTATAGGGGCCCCTGGAAACACCATATATTTT
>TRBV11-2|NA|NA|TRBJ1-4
CASSLGGEKLFF
TGTGCCAGCAGCTTAGGGGGCGAAAAACTGTTTTTT
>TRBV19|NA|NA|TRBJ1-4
CASSQGSVSEKLFF
TGTGCCAGTAGTCAGGGGTCCGTGAGTGAAAAACTGTTTTTT
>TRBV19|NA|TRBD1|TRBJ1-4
CASSPRDRGTNEKLFF
TGTGCCAGTAGTCCCCGGGACAGGGGGACTAATGAAAAACTGTTTTTT
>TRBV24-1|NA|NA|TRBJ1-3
CATSVGYLGRDSGNTIYF
TGTGCCACCAGTGTGGGGTACCTGGGCAGGGACTCTGGAAACACCATATATTTT
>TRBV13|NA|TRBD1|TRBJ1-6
CASSGRTGQGNSPLHF
TGTGCCAGCAGTGGGAGAACGGGACAGGGAAATTCACCCCTCCACTTT
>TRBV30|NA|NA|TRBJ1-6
CAWSPRLGASSSYNSPLHF
TGTGCCTGGAGCCCTAGGTTGGGAGCCTCGAGCTCCTATAATTCACCCCTCCACTTT
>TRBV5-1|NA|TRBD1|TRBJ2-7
CASSLGSTGDEQYF
TGCGCCAGCAGCTTGGGGTCGACAGGGGACGAGCAGTACTTC
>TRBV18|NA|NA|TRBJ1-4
CASSPPQGTNEKLFF
TGTGCCAGCTCACCACCGCAGGGAACTAATGAAAAACTGTTTTTT
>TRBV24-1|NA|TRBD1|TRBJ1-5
CATSDATGGNQPQHF
TGTGCCACCAGTGATGCTACAGGGGGCAATCAGCCCCAGCATTTT
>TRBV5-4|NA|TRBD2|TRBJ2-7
CASSISGGGRSYEQYF
TGTGCCAGCAGCATTAGCGGGGGGGGACGCTCCTACGAGCAGTACTTC
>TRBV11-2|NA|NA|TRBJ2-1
CASGSGGNEQFF
TGTGCCAGCGGTTCCGGCGGGAATGAGCAGTTCTTC
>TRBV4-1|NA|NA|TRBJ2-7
CASSQGTKYYEQYF
TGCGCCAGCAGCCAAGGGACTAAATACTACGAGCAGTACTTC
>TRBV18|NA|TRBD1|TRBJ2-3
CASSPPRGTGGDTQYF
TGTGCCAGCTCACCACCTCGCGGGACAGGGGGAGATACGCAGTATTTT
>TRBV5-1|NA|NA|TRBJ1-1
CASSSLTRTEAFF
TGCGCCAGCAGCTCCCTCACACGAACTGAAGCTTTCTTT
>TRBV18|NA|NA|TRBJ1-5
CASSPRDNNQPQHF
TGTGCCAGCTCACCCCGGGACAACAATCAGCCCCAGCATTTT
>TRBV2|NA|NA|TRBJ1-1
CASKDRSRDTEAFF
TGTGCCAGCAAAGACAGGTCTCGCGACACTGAAGCTTTCTTT
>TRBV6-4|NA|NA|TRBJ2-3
CASSDPSTGDSTDTQYF
TGTGCCAGCAGTGACCCATCGACAGGAGATAGCACAGATACGCAGTATTTT